This TCR beta chain was captured in a study of T cell responses to AZD1222 COVID-19 vaccine. Findings of the study overall: Unmutated variant regions are reportedly the target of nearly half of TCRs that are spike-specific. Seropositivity was recorded at baseline in only a handful of AZD1222 recipients. Researchers report vaccine-associated CD4 TCRs spanning spike, with dominance at 160-218 and 743-854. Recipients of two AZD1222 doses showed rising Spike-specific TCR breadth and depth.

The method was immunoSEQ multiplex PCR; TCRdb's version includes in-frame clones alone and lacks a portion of them. The sample carries tens of thousands of clones, under 95% recorded once. Of note for this clone: The antigen remains undetermined.

This CDR3 has 12 residues. The V and J ends lost 6 bases and 7 bases respectively, with 10 bases between them. Germline-derived CDR1 and CDR2 are SGHTA and FQGNSA. This specimen consisted of peripheral blood, obtained on day 0 of MenACWY control vaccination. The TCR sequence derives from an adult in good health. The chain couples TRBV7-2 to TRBJ2-4, with D perhaps matching TRBD1 (6 bases). The CDR3, as DNA: TGTGCCAGCAGTCCCCAGGGGAACATTCAGTACTTC. Protein: CASSPQGNIQYF.